The TCR beta chain under discussion was sequenced for a study of neoadjuvant anti-PD-1 for oral cavity cancer. The time point was: after neoadjuvant nivolumab, at surgical resection. Method: immunoSEQ multiplex PCR; TCRdb's copy keeps in-frame clones and lacks some. The repertoire holds more than 9,500 clones, with over 55% as singletons. Here the sequenced sample was PBMCs, taken after nivolumab (anti-PD-1) treatment. The receptor's source is a person aged 40 to 85 with oral cavity squamous cell carcinoma.

CDR3 sequence: CASSLVGGGRRDTQYF. The CDR3 DNA reads as TGTGCCAGCAGCTTAGTCGGGGGGGGCCGGCGGGATACGCAGTATTTT. V is TRBV7-8 and J is TRBJ2-3, with 8 bases matching TRBD2. The CDR3 spans 16 residues. The germline V gene encodes CDR1 SGHVS and CDR2 FQNEAQ. J gave up 6 bases and V 1 base, and 9 bases lay outside the gene matches.